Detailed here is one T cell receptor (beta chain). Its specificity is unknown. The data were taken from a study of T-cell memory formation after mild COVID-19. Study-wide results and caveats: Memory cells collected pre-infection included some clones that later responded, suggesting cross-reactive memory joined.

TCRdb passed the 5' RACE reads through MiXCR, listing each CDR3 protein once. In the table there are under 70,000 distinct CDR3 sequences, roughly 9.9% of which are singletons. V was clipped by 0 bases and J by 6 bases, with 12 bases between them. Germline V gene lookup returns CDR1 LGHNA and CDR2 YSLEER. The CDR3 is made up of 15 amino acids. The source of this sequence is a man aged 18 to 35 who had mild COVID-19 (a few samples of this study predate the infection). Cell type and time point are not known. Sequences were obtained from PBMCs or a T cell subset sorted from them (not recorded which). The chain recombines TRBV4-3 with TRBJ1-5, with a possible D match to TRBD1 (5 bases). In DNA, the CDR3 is TGCGCCAGCAGCCAAGACCCGCAGGGAGGTCAGCCCCAGCATTTT. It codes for CASSQDPQGGQPQHF.